The 17 T cell receptor beta chains reported below all come from one sample, sequenced in a study of PD-1 blockade in mismatch repair-deficient tumors. Clones were read by immunoSEQ multiplex PCR, and TCRdb kept only the in-frame ones, dropping some. The top ten hold approximately 15% of the sample, which has 120,000 or so clones, roughly 86% seen once. The sequencing here drew on peripheral blood, taken 44 weeks after starting pembrolizumab. These receptor sequences come from an adult with mismatch repair-deficient cancer.

The sample holds a few counts of this clone. The junction differs from germline at one of its ends, possibly a read error. Other nucleotide sequences from this sample produce the same CDR3. The chain uses TRBV5-1 and TRBJ2-7; unclear D gene. The CDR3 covers 13 residues. Germline loops: CDR1 SGHRS, CDR2 YFSETQ. The CDR3 DNA reads TGTGCCAGCAGCTTCTCCGTCCGGTACGAGCAGTACTTC. Protein product: CASSFSVRYEQYF.

This chain connects TRBV19 to TRBJ2-1; D call uncertain. Trimming pared 1 base from V and 7 bases from J, leaving 11 bases between. Germline-derived CDR1 and CDR2 are LNHDA and SQIVND (reference sequence). The CDR3 consists of 14 residues. The CDR3 DNA follows: TGTGCCAGTAGTATAGCCGCGCTAGGGAATGAGCAGTTCTTC. Protein sequence: CASSIAALGNEQFF.

This clone has only a few counts. This rearrangement joins TRBV19 to TRBJ2-7; D may match TRBD1 or TRBD2 (5 bases each). Trimming pared 6 bases from V and 4 bases from J, leaving 16 bases between. CDR1 is LNHDA and CDR2 is SQIVND in the germline V gene (reference sequence). This CDR3 comprises 14 residues. Written as DNA, the CDR3 is TGTGCCAGTAGCCACCCGGGGCACTCGTACGAGCAGTACTTC. Translation gives CASSHPGHSYEQYF.

The rearrangement joins TRBV7-9 to TRBJ2-1; 14 nucleotides agree with TRBD2. The germline gives CDR1 SEHNR, CDR2 FQNEAQ (reference sequence). The CDR3 consists of 15 residues. The trim removed 7 bases at V and 12 bases at J, leaving 11 bases unmatched. This chain's CDR3 is CASTLETSGRGGQFF. The CDR3 DNA follows: TGTGCCAGCACCTTGGAGACTAGCGGGAGGGGGGGGCAGTTCTTC. The full variable domain, with the rest looked up from reference TRBV7-9 and TRBJ2-1, is DTGVSQNPRHKITKRGQNVTFRCDPISEHNRLYWYRQTLGQGPEFLTYFQNEAQLEKSRLLSDRFSAERPKGSFSTLEIQRTEQGDSAMYLCASTLETSGRGGQFFGPGTRLTVL.

V and J are TRBV28 and TRBJ1-1; D gene ambiguous. The germline CDR1 and CDR2 sequences are MDHEN and SYDVKM. The CDR3 is 11 residues long. The ends were cut back, 2 bases at V and 5 bases at J, with 3 bases in the middle. CDR3 in amino acids: CASSLRTEAFF. CDR3 in DNA: TGTGCCAGCAGTTTAAGGACTGAAGCTTTCTTT.

This chain uses TRBV27 with TRBJ2-7; D possibly uses TRBD1 or TRBD2 (5 bases each). Between the trimmed V and J ends, which lost 4 bases and 2 bases, there was a span of 12 bases. The CDR3 consists of 14 residues. CDR1 is MNHEY, CDR2 SMNVEV, per germline (reference sequence). CDR3 region: CASSSYGAAYEQYF. The CDR3 coding sequence is TGTGCCAGCAGTTCCTACGGGGCCGCCTACGAGCAGTACTTC.

The chain recombines TRBV6-1 with TRBJ2-7; TRBD1 might be the D (5 bases). V was pared by 3 bases and J by 5 bases, with 8 bases between. The CDR3 totals 12 residues. In germline, CDR1 is MNHNS, CDR2 SASEGT. The DNA of the CDR3 is TGTGCCAGCAGTGACAGGGTCCACGAGCAGTACTTC. Translated, it gives CASSDRVHEQYF.

The rearrangement joins TRBV4-1 to TRBJ2-1; D is uncertain. The ends were cut back, 3 bases at V and 12 bases at J, with 12 bases in the middle. Germline V lookup: CDR1 MGHRA, CDR2 YSYEKL. The CDR3 sequence is 12 residues long. The CDR3 reads CASSQVLDVQFF. CDR3 coding DNA: TGCGCCAGCAGCCAGGTACTGGACGTGCAGTTCTTC.

The CDR3 coding sequence is TGTGCCAGCCTCGGGCCGCAAGGCGGCTACGAGCAGTACTTC. Residues: CASLGPQGGYEQYF. This chain uses TRBV5-5 with TRBJ2-7; D is undetermined. The ends were cut back, 7 bases at V and 3 bases at J, with 17 bases in the middle. The germline CDR1 and CDR2 sequences are SGHKS and YYEKEE (reference sequence). This CDR3 is 14 amino acids long.

The V call is TRBV5-6, the J call TRBJ2-1, with 8 bases identical to TRBD1. This CDR3 spans 15 amino acids. The V and J ends lost 3 bases and 3 bases, in that order; junction bases with no gene match: 5. Germline CDR1 SGHDT, CDR2 YYEEEE. CDR3 loop: CASSSRGRDYNEQFF. The CDR3 region has the DNA TGTGCCAGCAGCTCCAGGGGGCGCGACTACAATGAGCAGTTCTTC.

This chain joins TRBV29-1 and TRBJ2-3; 7 bases line up with TRBD1. The V segment lost 7 bases and the J segment 6 bases; nucleotides outside the gene matches: 7. This CDR3 spans 12 amino acids. Germline V gene sequence: CDR1 SQVTM, CDR2 ANQGSEA. Here the CDR3 DNA reads TGCAGCGCCAACGACAGGGACGATACGCAGTATTTT. Translated: CSANDRDDTQYF.

The chain carries TRBV6-5 and TRBJ2-2; 7 positions agree with TRBD2. V shed 5 bases, J shed 5 bases, and the junction held 8 bases outside the gene matches. The CDR3 runs to 15 residues. Germline-derived CDR1 and CDR2 are MNHEY and SVGAGI. The CDR3 DNA sequence: TGTGCCAGCAGTCGGTGGGAGGGCCAAACCGGGGAGCTGTTTTTT. Translating it yields CASSRWEGQTGELFF.

V is TRBV27 and J is TRBJ2-3; a weak D match, TRBD2 (5 bases). CDR1 and CDR2 from the germline V gene are MNHEY and SMNVEV (reference sequence). Trimming stripped 11 bases from V and 1 base from J, with 19 bases between. The CDR3 totals 15 residues. The DNA of the CDR3 is TGTGCCCTTCGGGATTTCAGAGGAGGCACAGATACGCAGTATTTT. Translated: CALRDFRGGTDTQYF.

V and J are TRBV5-5 and TRBJ2-2; TRBD1 matches 7 bases. The CDR3 runs to 15 residues. Germline trimming cut 0 bases from V and 2 bases from J; bases unmatched to any gene: 1. Germline V gene sequence: CDR1 SGHKS, CDR2 YYEKEE (reference sequence). As DNA, the CDR3 is TGTGCCAGCAGCTTGGGACAGGGAAACACCGGGGAGCTGTTTTTT. This translates into CASSLGQGNTGELFF.

This clone was counted only a few times. The rearrangement joins TRBV19 to TRBJ2-7; no clear D gene. V lost 3 bases to trimming and J lost 2 bases, with 11 bases between them. Germline V CDR1 and CDR2: LNHDA, SQIVND (reference sequence). CDR3 size: 14 residues. The CDR3 DNA sequence: TGTGCCAGTAGTATCCGGGTCCATCCCTACGAGCAGTACTTC. Its protein is CASSIRVHPYEQYF.

This clone was recorded once. This chain links TRBV5-1 with TRBJ1-2; no firm D call. V lost 0 bases, J lost 6 bases, and 9 bases lay in between. This CDR3 has 13 amino acids. Germline V gene lookup returns CDR1 SGHRS and CDR2 YFSETQ. The CDR3 loop is CASSLAGMDGYTF. The CDR3 nucleotides are TGCGCCAGCAGCTTGGCAGGCATGGATGGCTACACCTTC.

About this clone: The junction departs from germline at one end; a sequencing error may be responsible. The chain links TRBV7-2 to TRBJ2-7, with 8 nucleotides matching TRBD2. The CDR3 is 14 residues long. Per germline, CDR1 SGHTA and CDR2 FQGNSA. The CDR3 spells CASSRREAPYEQYF. The CDR3 nucleotides are TGTGCCAGCAGCAGGCGGGAGGCGCCCTATGAGCAGTACTTC. Full variable domain (remainder filled in from reference TRBV7-2 and TRBJ2-7): GAGVSQSPSNKVTEKGKDVELRCDPISGHTALYWYRQSLGQGLEFLIYFQGNSAPDKSGLPSDRFSAERTGGSVSTLTIQRTQQEDSAVYLCASSRREAPYEQYFGPGTRLTVT.